The rows below give T cell receptor beta chains drawn from one sample of a study of blood T cell repertoires in COVID-19. Using immunoSEQ multiplex PCR, the repertoire was profiled, and TCRdb retains in-frame clones only, with some absent. The sample lists roughly 220,000 clones, roughly four fifths occurring once. The sequenced material came from PBMCs or T cells enriched from blood (not recorded which). The source of these receptors is a middle-aged man who had recovered from COVID-19. The conserved cysteine and the conserved F or W are not part of the CDR3 here. The D gene is left open where the match is weak. A clone size is listed for some rows: how often the clone was seen (once, few, many), or a class if it is expanded.

J: TRBJ1-1
D: .
size: .
V: TRBV11-2
CDR3: ASRYHRALTEAF

J: TRBJ2-7
D: TRBD1
size: few
V: TRBV5-1
CDR3: ASSLGPGQGAREQY

J: TRBJ1-2
D: .
size: .
V: TRBV6-1
CDR3: ASCDRANYGYT

J: TRBJ1-2
D: TRBD1
size: once
V: TRBV3-1/TRBV3-2
CDR3: ASSQDLGTANYGYT

J: TRBJ1-2
D: .
size: .
V: TRBV28
CDR3: ASSVLTRPYGYT

J: TRBJ2-7
D: TRBD1
size: once
V: TRBV7-8
CDR3: ASSSPGQPYEQY

J: TRBJ1-2
D: .
size: few
V: TRBV28
CDR3: ASSPGGAGGFNYGYT

J: TRBJ2-7
D: .
size: once
V: TRBV28
CDR3: ASSLEVAGRYEQY

J: TRBJ1-2
D: TRBD1
size: once
V: TRBV5-4
CDR3: ASSLGSGQGYGYT

J: TRBJ2-7
D: .
size: .
V: TRBV19
CDR3: ASSMAARTYEQY

J: TRBJ1-6
D: TRBD1
size: .
V: TRBV7-6
CDR3: ASSSTGSSYNSPLH

J: TRBJ1-5
D: .
size: .
V: TRBV7-6
CDR3: ASSLYRESQPQH

J: TRBJ2-5
D: .
size: .
V: TRBV7-3
CDR3: ASSSEETQY

J: TRBJ1-3
D: .
size: .
V: TRBV7-9
CDR3: ASSSSAPGERNTIY

J: TRBJ1-1
D: .
size: .
V: TRBV23-1
CDR3: ASATYEEDTEAF

J: TRBJ1-5
D: .
size: .
V: TRBV2
CDR3: ASSEYRDSNQPQH